A selection of T cell receptor beta chains follows, all from one sample in a study of blood T cell repertoires in COVID-19. Only in-frame clones appear in the TCRdb table, and some are missing; sequencing was by immunoSEQ multiplex PCR. The sample contains some 130,000 clones, around nine tenths of which appear only once. The sample consisted of peripheral blood. The receptors were sampled from a man aged 55 to 70 with COVID-19, enrolled during active disease. The CDR3 runs from the conserved cysteine through the conserved F or W. Fields, in order: J gene, V gene, CDR3 protein.

j_call: TRBJ2-7
v_call: TRBV6-1
cdr3_aa: CASSEARIYEQYF

j_call: TRBJ2-5
v_call: TRBV5-1
cdr3_aa: CATSQGLPGETQYF

j_call: TRBJ2-7
v_call: TRBV5-1
cdr3_aa: CASSLGGGDEQYF

j_call: TRBJ1-2
v_call: TRBV29-1
cdr3_aa: CSVEDRGSAANYGYTF

j_call: TRBJ2-2
v_call: TRBV9
cdr3_aa: CASSVEGINTGELFF

j_call: TRBJ1-2
v_call: TRBV28
cdr3_aa: CASSSGESLRGYTF

j_call: TRBJ2-7
v_call: TRBV6-6
cdr3_aa: CASGGAISSYEQYF

j_call: TRBJ1-3
v_call: TRBV7-5
cdr3_aa: CARSKGADSGNTIYF

j_call: TRBJ2-2
v_call: TRBV5-6
cdr3_aa: CASSPLGLAGELNTGELFF

j_call: TRBJ2-7
v_call: TRBV9
cdr3_aa: CASSKGGTVYEQYF

j_call: TRBJ1-1
v_call: TRBV3-1/TRBV3-2
cdr3_aa: CASSRPGTGRDTEAFF

j_call: TRBJ1-5
v_call: TRBV30
cdr3_aa: CAWSGQGYQPQHF

j_call: TRBJ1-1
v_call: TRBV19
cdr3_aa: CASSITGDTEAFF

j_call: TRBJ1-4
v_call: TRBV6-1
cdr3_aa: CASSEGDRVWTNEKLFF

j_call: TRBJ1-2
v_call: TRBV12-2
cdr3_aa: CASRLSTAGSSYTF

j_call: TRBJ2-1
v_call: TRBV4-1
cdr3_aa: CASSQVGQGFGEQFF

j_call: TRBJ1-1
v_call: TRBV5-1
cdr3_aa: CASSWDTPSNTEAFF

j_call: TRBJ2-3
v_call: TRBV30
cdr3_aa: CAWSVMASGAPSTDTQYF

j_call: TRBJ2-3
v_call: TRBV18
cdr3_aa: CASSPLGLAGGHSSTDTQYF

j_call: TRBJ1-2
v_call: TRBV3-1/TRBV3-2
cdr3_aa: CASSQVLSLDKRGYTF

j_call: TRBJ1-1
v_call: TRBV12-3/TRBV12-4
cdr3_aa: CASSSPGSEAFF